This T cell receptor beta chain was sequenced during a study of response to subunit inactivated influenza vaccine (dated by TCRdb to the late 2010s). Background for the entire study: To follow how T cells responded to a trivalent subunit inactivated influenza vaccine, the researchers relied on deep quantitative profiling of the T cell receptor repertoire. What the authors observed across the whole study: It was suggested by the authors that each seasonal influenza vaccination may recruit only a limited number of new T cells.

Library construction relied on RT-PCR. Sequencing was performed on an Illumina HiSeq 2500. TCRdb reworked the public reads: Q25 trimming with fastp, MiXCR clone assembly, productive beta chains retained. Each entry merges the rows of one CDR3 protein and shows their most common DNA and genes. In all, the sample holds about 520,000 distinct CDR3 sequences, and around 7.7% of those were seen once. The ten most abundant clones make up roughly 14% of the sample. V drops 2 bases and J drops 5 bases, leaving 6 bases in between. The cysteine opens and the phenylalanine closes a CDR3 of 13 amino acids. The only DNA kept is the CDR3, 39 bases in frame from the first base. Taken from the germline V gene, the CDR1 and CDR2 loops are MNHEY and SVGEGT. This clonotype was picked up many times. The antigen this receptor binds is unknown. No qualities accompany the bases; no much larger clone lies one base away.

The sequence derives from a man aged 45 to 75 who received an inactivated influenza vaccine. Donor details come from another sample of the same person, matched by shared clones. The material was PBMCs from blood, obtained around 25 months after vaccination. The receptor chain draws on TRBV6-2 or TRBV6-3 and TRBJ2-2, with the D gene too uncertain to name. CDR3 region: CASSYMSTGELFF. The DNA sequence follows: TGTGCCAGCAGTTACATGTCGACCGGGGAGCTGTTTTTT.